This passage covers 28 T cell receptor beta chains from one sample sequenced in a study of blood T cells in healthy people across ages. Primed by a sample-barcoded 5' primer and a J-beta primer mix, a second PCR proceeded for 7 to 11 cycles. TCRdb recomputed calls from the 5' RACE reads with MiXCR, one row per CDR3 protein. The table shows 1.5 million to 1.9 million distinct CDR3 sequences, with about 45% occurring only once. The sample taken for sequencing was blood. The source of these receptors is a woman younger than 30 in good health.

This clonotype was observed a handful of times. The rearrangement joins TRBV6-5 to TRBJ1-1; 8 positions match TRBD1. The CDR3 has 14 residues. CDR1 and CDR2 (germline): MNHEY, SVGAGI. Trimming at V came to 6 bases and at J to 4 bases, leaving 7 bases not matched to a gene. As DNA, the CDR3 is TGTGCCAGCAGCCAGGACAGGGTGGGCACTGAAGCTTTCTTT. Its protein is CASSQDRVGTEAFF.

As DNA, the CDR3 is TGCAGTTCCAGGATCCGGGAAAAACTGTTTTTT. This codes for CSSRIREKLFF. This chain links TRBV20-1 with TRBJ1-4; D uncertain. The V and J ends lost 8 bases and 8 bases respectively, with 12 bases between them. Germline V gene data show CDR1 as DFQATT and CDR2 as SNEGSKA (reference sequence). This CDR3 has 11 residues.

The chain has TRBV4-1 and TRBJ2-1; D is perhaps TRBD2 (6 bases). CDR3 length: 13 residues. Deletions cut 1 base from V and 9 bases from J, with 10 bases between. Germline CDR1 is MGHRA and CDR2 is YSYEKL. The CDR3 loop is CASSQALGGEQFF. The DNA for the CDR3 is TGCGCCAGCAGCCAAGCCCTCGGGGGTGAGCAGTTCTTC.

About this clonotype: This clone may be a read error of a much larger clone one base away. V and J are TRBV20-1 and TRBJ2-3; D is perhaps TRBD2 (5 bases). V shed 3 bases and J shed 4 bases, with 17 bases lying between them. Germline V lookup: CDR1 DFQATT, CDR2 SNEGSKA (reference sequence). The CDR3 runs to 15 residues. Written as DNA, the CDR3 is TGCAGTGCTAGGTCGACTGGCGGGCGCGCAGATACGCAGTATTTT. It codes for CSARSTGGRADTQYF.

This clonotype was seen a few times. The gene calls are TRBV6-6 and TRBJ1-1, with TRBD1 matching over 8 bases. The CDR3 sequence is 16 residues long. CDR1 is MNHNY and CDR2 is SVGAGI in the germline V gene (reference sequence). V lost 4 bases and J lost 4; bases outside the gene matches: 11. CDR3 residues: CASSSKPGQGFTEAFF. DNA of the CDR3: TGTGCCAGCAGTTCCAAACCTGGACAGGGATTCACTGAAGCTTTCTTT.

The chain joins TRBV28 to TRBJ2-7, with 7 bases fitting TRBD2. Germline V gene sequence: CDR1 MDHEN, CDR2 SYDVKM. The CDR3 totals 17 residues. Trimming cost V 1 base and J 0 bases; bases outside gene matches: 9. The CDR3 reads CASSLLQASGSSYEQYF. The CDR3 DNA is TGTGCCAGCAGTTTATTGCAGGCTAGCGGTAGCTCCTACGAGCAGTACTTC.

This chain uses TRBV6-1 with TRBJ1-1; 9 bases are a match to TRBD1. Germline V CDR1 and CDR2: MNHNS, SASEGT. V trimming: 11 bases; J trimming: 5 bases; junction bases outside the gene matches: 9. The CDR3 sequence is 13 residues long. The CDR3 here is CAGRTGVQTEAFF. The CDR3 DNA reads TGTGCCGGACGGACAGGGGTGCAAACTGAAGCTTTCTTT.

The rearrangement joins TRBV29-1 to TRBJ2-5; tentative D call: TRBD1 (6 bases). V lost 0 bases to trimming and J lost 4 bases, with 9 bases between them. CDR1 and CDR2 from the germline V gene are SQVTM and ANQGSEA. The CDR3 spans 13 residues. The CDR3 reads CSVEDSRGETQYF. CDR3 DNA sequence: TGCAGCGTTGAAGATTCCAGGGGAGAGACCCAGTACTTC.

Only a few counts were recorded for this clonotype. V usage is TRBV20-1 and J usage is TRBJ2-7; D is unclear. This CDR3 has 11 residues. V was clipped by 3 bases and J by 3 bases, with 6 bases between them. Germline CDR1 is DFQATT and CDR2 is SNEGSKA (reference sequence). The chain's CDR3 is CSASSSYEQYF. In nucleotides, the CDR3 is TGCAGTGCTAGTTCCAGCTACGAGCAGTACTTC.

The chain recombines TRBV20-1 with TRBJ2-1; TRBD1 matches 9 bases. The V gene end was trimmed by 5 bases and the J gene end by 2 bases; junction bases not matched to a gene: 4. The CDR3 has 14 residues. Germline V CDR1 and CDR2: DFQATT, SNEGSKA (reference sequence). CDR3 in DNA: TGCAGTGCTTTGGACAGGGGCCCCTACAATGAGCAGTTCTTC. It is translated as CSALDRGPYNEQFF.

This clonotype was counted a few times. This chain uses TRBV20-1 with TRBJ2-7; 8 nucleotides align to TRBD2. The CDR3 extends over 12 amino acids. The germline gives CDR1 DFQATT, CDR2 SNEGSKA (reference sequence). The CDR3 loop reads CSPRAGGHEQYF. The CDR3 nucleotides read TGCAGCCCCCGGGCGGGAGGACATGAGCAGTACTTC.

This clonotype has a handful of counts. This chain uses TRBV6-5 with TRBJ2-1; D gene ambiguous. The CDR3 runs 13 residues. Per the germline V gene, CDR1 is MNHEY and CDR2 is SVGAGI. The V gene lost 0 bases and the J gene lost 14 bases, with 14 bases spanning the gap. The CDR3 sequence: CASSYSNNGKEFF. CDR3 nucleotide sequence: TGTGCCAGCAGTTACTCGAATAATGGGAAGGAGTTCTTC.

V gene TRBV12-3 or TRBV12-4 combines with J gene TRBJ2-2, with 7 positions matching TRBD1. This CDR3 has 16 residues. J was trimmed by 2 bases and V by 5 bases; bases with no gene match: 8. For the CDR3, the DNA is TGTGCCAGCAGTCCAGACGGACAGGCCAACACCGGGGAGCTGTTTTTT. It yields the protein CASSPDGQANTGELFF.

The CDR3 region has the DNA TGTGCCAGCCGAGTTGGAACCTCTGGAAACACCATATATTTT. Protein sequence: CASRVGTSGNTIYF. The rearrangement uses TRBV6-5 and TRBJ1-3; no clear D gene. CDR1 and CDR2 (germline): MNHEY, SVGAGI. The CDR3 is 14 amino acids. The ends were cut back, 8 bases at V and 0 bases at J, with 11 bases in the middle.

This clonotype was counted only a few times. V usage is TRBV20-1 and J usage is TRBJ1-2, with D possibly TRBD1 on 6 matching bases. Germline V gene sequence: CDR1 DFQATT, CDR2 SNEGSKA (reference sequence). The CDR3 spans 12 residues. V lost 8 bases, J lost 7 bases, and 17 bases lay in between. CDR3 protein: CSIPRGSAGYTF. Here the CDR3 DNA reads TGCAGTATTCCCAGGGGTTCCGCTGGCTACACCTTC.

As concerns this clonotype: One end of the junction fails to match germline, which may point to a read error. The genes are TRBV12-3 or TRBV12-4 and TRBJ1-2; possible D gene TRBD1, 5 bases. CDR3 size: 13 residues. CDR3 protein: CVSSPRGYYGYTF. The CDR3 region has the DNA TGTGTCAGCAGTCCGAGGGGTTACTATGGCTACACCTTC.

In its sample, this clonotype was seen a few times. DNA of the CDR3: TGTGCCAGCAGGCCCCGGACTAGCGGGCAAGAGACCCAGTACTTC. This encodes CASRPRTSGQETQYF. The chain carries TRBV2 and TRBJ2-5; 11 bases align to TRBD2. This CDR3 is 15 amino acids long. Germline CDR1 reads SNHLY; CDR2 reads FYNNEI. With V trimmed by 6 bases and J by 2 bases, 5 bases remained unmatched.

This clonotype was recorded a few times. The chain joins TRBV6-2 or TRBV6-3 to TRBJ2-5; no reliable D call. Looked up from germline, CDR1 is MNHEY and CDR2 is SVGEGT. The CDR3 length is 15 residues. Trimming left V 1 base short and J 1 base short, with 10 bases between. Written as DNA, the CDR3 is TGTGCCAGCAGTTACTTCGCCCTCTCCCAAGAGACCCAGTACTTC. This encodes CASSYFALSQETQYF.

J is TRBJ1-6 and V is TRBV7-8, with D possibly TRBD1 on 5 matching bases. The CDR3 covers 18 residues. CDR1 is SGHVS, CDR2 FQNEAQ, per germline. Trimming shortened V by 4 bases and J by 7 bases, and 23 bases separated the two germline ends. The CDR3: CASSSLSPGLLRNSPLHF. In DNA, the CDR3 is TGTGCCAGCAGCTCACTATCACCGGGACTACTGAGGAATTCACCCCTCCACTTT.

The chain has TRBV7-9 and TRBJ1-6; D not certain. V lost 1 base, J lost 6 bases, and 10 bases lay in between. The CDR3 loop spans 15 amino acids. The germline CDR1 and CDR2 sequences are SEHNR and FQNEAQ (reference sequence). The chain's CDR3 is CASSLVSQLNSPLHF. CDR3 sequence (DNA): TGTGCCAGCAGCTTAGTGTCACAGCTTAATTCACCCCTCCACTTT. Together with reference TRBV7-9 and TRBJ1-6, the CDR3 gives the full variable domain: DTGVSQNPRHKITKRGQNVTFRCDPISEHNRLYWYRQTLGQGPEFLTYFQNEAQLEKSRLLSDRFSAERPKGSFSTLEIQRTEQGDSAMYLCASSLVSQLNSPLHFGNGTRLTVT.

This clonotype was observed a few times. The chain couples TRBV7-2 to TRBJ2-5; TRBD1 is a possible D gene (5 bases). The germline gives CDR1 SGHTA, CDR2 FQGNSA. With 2 bases removed from V and 3 bases from J, the gap between germline ends came to 10 bases. The CDR3 has 14 amino acids. This CDR3 reads CASSLMGREETQYF. CDR3 DNA: TGTGCCAGCAGCTTAATGGGCAGGGAAGAGACCCAGTACTTC. The full variable domain, its missing parts supplied by reference TRBV7-2 and TRBJ2-5, is GAGVSQSPSNKVTEKGKDVELRCDPISGHTALYWYRQSLGQGLEFLIYFQGNSAPDKSGLPSDRFSAERTGGSVSTLTIQRTQQEDSAVYLCASSLMGREETQYFGPGTRLLVL.

This clonotype was counted between two and nine times. The rearrangement uses TRBV10-3 and TRBJ2-6; D gene ambiguous. The V end was cut by 5 bases, the J end by 0 bases, with 11 bases between. The germline V gene encodes CDR1 ENHRY and CDR2 SYGVKD. The CDR3 is 16 amino acids. The CDR3 DNA sequence: TGTGCCATCAGTTCGGGTCCCCTCTCTGGGGCCAACGTCCTGACTTTC. Protein product: CAISSGPLSGANVLTF.

This clonotype was observed a single time. The J gene is TRBJ2-5, the V gene TRBV7-3; 7 positions match TRBD1. This CDR3 contains 13 residues. Germline values: CDR1 SGHTA, CDR2 FQGTGA. After removal of 5 bases from V and 5 bases from J, the junction contained 5 bases not matched to a gene. The CDR3 sequence: CASSVTGSETQYF. For the CDR3, the DNA is TGTGCCAGCAGCGTGACAGGGAGCGAGACCCAGTACTTC.

This clonotype was found a few times. The chain couples TRBV7-9 to TRBJ1-4; a possible D gene is TRBD1 (5 bases). Trimming cost V 7 bases and J 6 bases, with 15 bases left between them. The CDR3 has 14 residues. Per germline, CDR1 SEHNR and CDR2 FQNEAQ (reference sequence). The CDR3 loop reads CASNRLKGDEKLFF. The CDR3 DNA reads as TGTGCCAGCAACCGACTTAAAGGGGATGAAAAACTGTTTTTT.

This clonotype was seen a handful of times. The chain recombines TRBV7-6 with TRBJ2-7, with a weak D call TRBD1 (6 bases). V was trimmed by 1 base and J by 1 base, leaving 14 bases between them. The V gene's germline CDR1 is SGHVS and CDR2 FNYEAQ. CDR3 size: 16 residues. The CDR3 sequence: CASSLETGLHSYEQYF. CDR3 coding DNA: TGTGCCAGCAGCTTAGAGACAGGCCTACATTCCTACGAGCAGTACTTC. Looking up the rest from reference TRBV7-6 and TRBJ2-7 gives the full variable domain: GAGVSQSPRYKVTKRGQDVALRCDPISGHVSLYWYRQALGQGPEFLTYFNYEAQQDKSGLPNDRFSAERPEGSISTLTIQRTEQRDSAMYRCASSLETGLHSYEQYFGPGTRLTVT.

This clonotype showed up just a few times. The genes are TRBV28 and TRBJ2-7, with D perhaps given as TRBD1 or TRBD2 (5 bases each). Germline V gene lookup returns CDR1 MDHEN and CDR2 SYDVKM. V lost 2 bases, J lost 3 bases, and 11 bases lay in between. The CDR3 length is 14 residues. CDR3 protein: CASSLGTLLYEQYF. The CDR3 bases are TGTGCCAGCAGTTTAGGGACCCTCCTCTACGAGCAGTACTTC.

This chain uses TRBV5-1 with TRBJ1-5, with a weak D call TRBD1 (5 bases). The CDR3 is made up of 15 amino acids. CDR1 and CDR2 (germline): SGHRS, YFSETQ. The V gene lost 1 base and the J gene lost 3 bases, with 11 bases spanning the gap. The CDR3 nucleotides read TGCGCCAGCAGCTTGTACGGGGCAGACAATCAGCCCCAGCATTTT. Translating it yields CASSLYGADNQPQHF.

In its sample, this clonotype was seen a few times. The chain combines TRBV5-1 with TRBJ2-3, with 9 positions matching TRBD2. Per germline, CDR1 SGHRS and CDR2 YFSETQ. The CDR3 consists of 16 residues. With V trimmed by 2 bases and J by 4 bases, 8 bases remained unmatched. Here the CDR3 DNA reads TGCGCCAGCAGCTTCCAGGAGGCGGGAGGGGCAGATACGCAGTATTTT. Residues: CASSFQEAGGADTQYF.